Listed here are 17 T cell receptor beta chains from one sample, sequenced in a study of cytotoxic CD8 clonotypes in ibrutinib-treated CLL. Profiling relied on immunoSEQ multiplex PCR, and the TCRdb table lists in-frame clones only, not all of them. The profile shows some 140,000 clones, 91% of them singletons. The sequencing here drew on PBMCs, taken after 12 months of ibrutinib treatment. Receptors originate from a human donor with chronic lymphocytic leukemia.

The V and J genes are TRBV2 and TRBJ2-7; D possibly matches TRBD1 or TRBD2 (5 bases each). The CDR3 is made up of 16 amino acids. Germline V gene lookup returns CDR1 SNHLY and CDR2 FYNNEI. V dropped 2 bases and J dropped 5 bases, with 19 bases sitting between them. This CDR3 reads CASSEPVRGGENEQYF. The DNA of the CDR3 is TGTGCCAGCAGTGAACCAGTGAGGGGTGGGGAGAACGAGCAGTACTTC.

The gene calls are TRBV11-3 and TRBJ2-1; TRBD2 is a possible D gene (5 bases). The CDR3 contains 13 residues. The V and J ends lost 3 bases and 9 bases respectively, with 12 bases between them. Germline CDR1 is SGHNT and CDR2 is YENEEA. The CDR3 DNA reads as TGTGCCAGCAGCTTTGACGTCCGGGGTGAGCAGTTCTTC. Protein product: CASSFDVRGEQFF.

This chain uses TRBV28 with TRBJ1-2; a weak D match, TRBD1 (5 bases). V lost 3 bases and J 8 bases, leaving 13 bases between the germline ends. Germline V gene lookup returns CDR1 MDHEN and CDR2 SYDVKM. The CDR3 consists of 13 residues. CDR3 sequence (DNA): TGTGCCAGCAGTTTTCTGGGGGAAAGCGGCTACACCTTC. This translates into CASSFLGESGYTF.

CDR3 residues: CASSFSGSNTEAFF. CDR3 coding DNA: TGTGCCAGCAGTTTCTCTGGATCGAACACTGAAGCTTTCTTT. The V gene is TRBV6-5, the J gene TRBJ1-1; no reliable D call. The ends were cut back, 4 bases at V and 1 base at J, with 10 bases in the middle. CDR3 length: 14 residues. The germline gives CDR1 MNHEY, CDR2 SVGAGI.

The chain combines TRBV28 with TRBJ1-1; D is ambiguous. With 7 bases removed from V and 3 bases from J, the gap between germline ends came to 9 bases. The CDR3 runs to 12 residues. In germline, CDR1 is MDHEN, CDR2 SYDVKM. CDR3 amino acids: CASNEVDTEAFF. CDR3 bases: TGTGCCAGCAATGAGGTCGACACTGAAGCTTTCTTT.

This clone was detected once. The V and J genes are TRBV5-1 and TRBJ1-1, with a tentative D call TRBD1 (5 bases). Germline values: CDR1 SGHRS, CDR2 YFSETQ. The CDR3 contains 13 residues. Trimming removed 4 bases from V and 3 bases from J, with 10 bases in between. The CDR3: CASSPGTYTEAFF. Here the CDR3 DNA reads TGCGCCAGCAGCCCCGGGACTTACACTGAAGCTTTCTTT.

The genes are TRBV30 and TRBJ1-2; D ambiguous. The germline V and J ends were trimmed by 2 bases and 3 bases, with 4 bases remaining between them. Germline V gene lookup returns CDR1 GTSNPN and CDR2 SVGIG (reference sequence). This CDR3 is 11 amino acids long. CDR3 amino acids: CAWSYDYGYTF. CDR3 coding DNA: TGTGCCTGGAGTTATGACTATGGCTACACCTTC.

J is TRBJ2-3 and V is TRBV5-1; the match to TRBD2 covers 7 bases. Looked up from germline, CDR1 is SGHRS and CDR2 is YFSETQ. Trimming cost V 4 bases and J 4 bases; bases outside gene matches: 15. This CDR3 has 17 amino acids. CDR3 residues: CASSPFASGKRADTQYF. The CDR3 DNA reads TGCGCCAGCAGCCCGTTTGCTAGCGGAAAAAGGGCAGATACGCAGTATTTT.

The V call is TRBV29-1, the J call TRBJ2-7, with D hard to call. This CDR3 spans 15 amino acids. Trimming removed 2 bases at V and 2 bases at J, with 16 bases between. Germline loops: CDR1 SQVTM, CDR2 ANQGSEA. The CDR3 DNA is TGCAGCGTTGAAAGGAAAGACCGAGCCCCCTACGAGCAGTACTTC. It translates to CSVERKDRAPYEQYF.

A few counts support this clone. This chain links TRBV7-9 with TRBJ2-1, with D possibly called TRBD1 or TRBD2 (5 bases each). CDR3 size: 14 residues. Trimming stripped 8 bases from V and 3 bases from J, with 14 bases between. Germline CDR1 is SEHNR and CDR2 is FQNEAQ (reference sequence). The CDR3 loop is CASPDSEGYNEQFF. The CDR3 DNA reads as TGTGCCAGCCCAGACAGTGAGGGCTACAATGAGCAGTTCTTC. Using reference TRBV7-9 and TRBJ2-1 for the parts outside the CDR3, the full variable domain is DTGVSQNPRHKITKRGQNVTFRCDPISEHNRLYWYRQTLGQGPEFLTYFQNEAQLEKSRLLSDRFSAERPKGSFSTLEIQRTEQGDSAMYLCASPDSEGYNEQFFGPGTRLTVL.

The CDR3 DNA follows: TGTGCCAGCATTGGGGGGGCGCCTGTAGATACGCAGTATTTT. Translation gives CASIGGAPVDTQYF. The rearrangement uses TRBV6-1 and TRBJ2-3; perhaps TRBD2 as D (7 bases). V lost 7 bases and J 5 bases, leaving 16 bases between the germline ends. The CDR3 runs to 14 residues. CDR1 is MNHNS and CDR2 is SASEGT in the germline V gene.

This clone was seen a single time. J is TRBJ1-1 and V is TRBV10-3; unclear D gene. CDR3 length equals 15 residues. Germline values: CDR1 ENHRY, CDR2 SYGVKD. Trimming took 7 bases from V and 3 from J, leaving 18 bases between them. Here the CDR3 DNA reads TGTGCCATCACCTTCCTACTCCTTGAGGACACTGAAGCTTTCTTT. It yields the protein CAITFLLLEDTEAFF.

This chain joins TRBV5-3 and TRBJ2-5, with a weak D call TRBD1 (6 bases). TRBV5-3 is an ORF, with its function uncertain. V was trimmed by 4 bases and J by 5 bases, leaving 30 bases between them. This CDR3 is built from 19 residues. CDR3 region: CARSPSPGQGKAHRETQYF. The CDR3 nucleotides read TGTGCCAGAAGCCCCTCACCGGGACAAGGAAAAGCCCACCGGGAGACCCAGTACTTC.

This rearrangement joins TRBV7-8 to TRBJ2-7; D is undetermined. This CDR3 has 13 residues. V lost 0 bases and J 4 bases, leaving 7 bases between the germline ends. Germline V lookup: CDR1 SGHVS, CDR2 FQNEAQ. DNA for the CDR3: TGTGCCAGCAGCTTAGCGTCCTGGTACGAGCAGTACTTC. It yields the protein CASSLASWYEQYF. The full variable domain, completed using reference TRBV7-8 and TRBJ2-7, is GAGVSQSPRYKVAKRGQDVALRCDPISGHVSLFWYQQALGQGPEFLTYFQNEAQLDKSGLPSDRFFAERPEGSVSTLKIQRTQQEDSAVYLCASSLASWYEQYFGPGTRLTVT.

This chain connects TRBV6-5 to TRBJ1-1, with unresolved D. This CDR3 has 14 amino acids. Trimming cost V 0 bases and J 2 bases, with 7 bases left between them. Germline CDR1 MNHEY, CDR2 SVGAGI. DNA for the CDR3: TGTGCCAGCAGTTACTCGCACAGAAACACTGAAGCTTTCTTT. It specifies CASSYSHRNTEAFF.

The chain joins TRBV5-1 to TRBJ1-3; a possible D gene is TRBD1 (5 bases). CDR1 and CDR2 from the germline V gene are SGHRS and YFSETQ. The CDR3 is 15 amino acids. V was clipped by 0 bases and J by 0 bases, with 7 bases between them. CDR3 sequence reads: CASSLAGDSGNTIYF. The DNA of the CDR3 is TGCGCCAGCAGCTTGGCGGGGGACTCTGGAAACACCATATATTTT. The full variable domain, with the rest looked up from reference TRBV5-1 and TRBJ1-3, is KAGVTQTPRYLIKTRGQQVTLSCSPISGHRSVSWYQQTPGQGLQFLFEYFSETQRNKGNFPGRFSGRQFSNSRSEMNVSTLELGDSALYLCASSLAGDSGNTIYFGEGSWLTVV.

V is TRBV29-1 and J is TRBJ1-1; D remains unclear. The CDR3 consists of 14 residues. In germline, CDR1 is SQVTM, CDR2 ANQGSEA. V lost 1 base to trimming and J lost 4 bases, with 13 bases between them. The CDR3 nucleotides read TGCAGCGTTGAAGGACACCCTATGGGCACTGAAGCTTTCTTT. This translates into CSVEGHPMGTEAFF.